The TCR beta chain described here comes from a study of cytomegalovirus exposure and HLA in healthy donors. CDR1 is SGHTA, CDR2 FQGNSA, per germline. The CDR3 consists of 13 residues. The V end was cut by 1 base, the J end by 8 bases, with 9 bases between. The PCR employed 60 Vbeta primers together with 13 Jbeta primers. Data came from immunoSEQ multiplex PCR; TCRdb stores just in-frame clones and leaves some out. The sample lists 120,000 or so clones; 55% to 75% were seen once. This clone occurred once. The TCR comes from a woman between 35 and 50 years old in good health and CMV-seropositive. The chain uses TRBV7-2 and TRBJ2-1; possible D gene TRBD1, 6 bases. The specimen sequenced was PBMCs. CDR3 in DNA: TGTGCCAGCAGCTTAGACAGGGTCGATGAGCAGTTCTTC. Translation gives CASSLDRVDEQFF.